This T cell receptor beta chain comes out of a study of spatial heterogeneity in lung cancer. Study details: Every unique TCR and UMI combination, on average, appeared more than ten times in raw reads.

Sample share makes this clonotype medium-sized (0.01 to 0.1%). Its antigen is not identified. The study, taken as a whole, reports: Tumors with more nonsynonymous mutations had more expanded intratumoral alpha and beta TCRs.

Per germline, CDR1 DFQATT and CDR2 SNEGSKA (reference sequence). V shed 3 bases, J shed 3 bases, and the junction held 9 bases outside the gene matches. The CDR3 loop spans 15 amino acids. Time point given: sample taken at primary tumor resection. The cohort: over 70 early-stage, untreated non-small cell lung cancer patients. On each TCR cDNA molecule, a unique molecular identifier was present. A single record per CDR3 protein comes from TCRdb applying MiXCR to the 5' RACE reads. This table has 2,000 to 3,000 distinct CDR3 sequences, 7% to 8% appearing once. This rearrangement joins TRBV20-1 to TRBJ1-1; 8 positions agree with TRBD1. The sample was lung tumor tissue, taken at surgery. This receptor was obtained from a female donor with early-stage non-small cell lung cancer. The CDR3: CSARDFDRGDTEAFF. In nucleotides, the CDR3 is TGCAGTGCTAGGGATTTTGACAGGGGAGACACTGAAGCTTTCTTT.